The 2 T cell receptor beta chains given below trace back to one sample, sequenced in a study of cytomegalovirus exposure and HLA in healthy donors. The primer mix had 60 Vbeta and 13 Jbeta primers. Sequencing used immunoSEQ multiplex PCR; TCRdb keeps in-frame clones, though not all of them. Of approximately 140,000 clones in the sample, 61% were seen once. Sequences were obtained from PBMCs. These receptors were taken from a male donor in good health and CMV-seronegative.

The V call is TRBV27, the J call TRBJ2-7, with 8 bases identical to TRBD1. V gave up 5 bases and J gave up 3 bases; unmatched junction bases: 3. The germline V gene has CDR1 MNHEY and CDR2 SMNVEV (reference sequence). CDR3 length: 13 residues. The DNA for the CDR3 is TGTGCCAGCAGTCCCACAGGGGGCTACGAGCAGTACTTC. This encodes CASSPTGGYEQYF.

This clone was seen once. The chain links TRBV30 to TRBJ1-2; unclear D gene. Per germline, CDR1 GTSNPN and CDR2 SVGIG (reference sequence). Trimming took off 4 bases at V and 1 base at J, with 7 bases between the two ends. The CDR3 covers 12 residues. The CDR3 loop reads CAWTRFNYGYTF. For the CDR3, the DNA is TGTGCCTGGACCAGGTTTAACTATGGCTACACCTTC.